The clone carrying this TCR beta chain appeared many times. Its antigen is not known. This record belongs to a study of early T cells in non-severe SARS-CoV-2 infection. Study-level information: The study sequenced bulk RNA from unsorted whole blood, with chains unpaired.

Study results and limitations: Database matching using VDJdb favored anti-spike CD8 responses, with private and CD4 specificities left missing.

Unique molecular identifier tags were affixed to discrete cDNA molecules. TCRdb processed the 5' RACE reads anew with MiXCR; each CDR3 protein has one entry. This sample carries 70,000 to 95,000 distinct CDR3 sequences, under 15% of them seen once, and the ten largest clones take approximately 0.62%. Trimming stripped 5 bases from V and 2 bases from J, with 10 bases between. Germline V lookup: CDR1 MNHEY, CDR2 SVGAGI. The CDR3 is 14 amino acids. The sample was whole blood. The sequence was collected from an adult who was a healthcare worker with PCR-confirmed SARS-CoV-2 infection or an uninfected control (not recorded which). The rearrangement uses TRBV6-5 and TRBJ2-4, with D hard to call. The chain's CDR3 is CASSPRTPKNIQYF. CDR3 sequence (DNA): TGTGCCAGCAGTCCCCGGACGCCCAAAAACATTCAGTACTTC.